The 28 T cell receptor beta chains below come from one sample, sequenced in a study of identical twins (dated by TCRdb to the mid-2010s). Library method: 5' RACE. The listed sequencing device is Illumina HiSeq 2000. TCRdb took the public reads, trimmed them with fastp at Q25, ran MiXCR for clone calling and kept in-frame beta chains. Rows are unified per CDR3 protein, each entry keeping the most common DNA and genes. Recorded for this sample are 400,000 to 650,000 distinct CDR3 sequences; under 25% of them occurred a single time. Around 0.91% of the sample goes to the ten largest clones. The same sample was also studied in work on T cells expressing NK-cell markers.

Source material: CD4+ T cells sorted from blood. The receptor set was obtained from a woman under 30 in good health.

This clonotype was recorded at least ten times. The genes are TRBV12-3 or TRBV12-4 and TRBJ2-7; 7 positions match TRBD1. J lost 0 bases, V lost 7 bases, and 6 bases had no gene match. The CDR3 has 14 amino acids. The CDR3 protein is CASTLTGNSYEQYF. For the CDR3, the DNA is TGTGCCAGCACTCTGACAGGGAACTCCTACGAGCAGTACTTC.

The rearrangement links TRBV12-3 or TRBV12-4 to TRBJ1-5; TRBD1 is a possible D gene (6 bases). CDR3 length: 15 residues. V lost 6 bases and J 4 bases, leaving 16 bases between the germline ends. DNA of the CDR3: TGTGCCAGCAGCCGACAGGTTGGGGAGAATCAGCCCCAGCATTTT. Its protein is CASSRQVGENQPQHF.

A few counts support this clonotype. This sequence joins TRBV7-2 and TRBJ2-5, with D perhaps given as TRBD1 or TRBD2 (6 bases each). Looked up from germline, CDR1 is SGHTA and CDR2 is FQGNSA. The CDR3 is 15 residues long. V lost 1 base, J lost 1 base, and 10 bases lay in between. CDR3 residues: CASSLGGGLQETQYF. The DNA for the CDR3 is TGTGCCAGCAGCTTAGGAGGGGGACTCCAAGAGACCCAGTACTTC.

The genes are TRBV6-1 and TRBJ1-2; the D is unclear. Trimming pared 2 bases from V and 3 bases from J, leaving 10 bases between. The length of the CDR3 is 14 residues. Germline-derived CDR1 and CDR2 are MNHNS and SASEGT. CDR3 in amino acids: CASSERLDHYGYTF. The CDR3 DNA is TGTGCCAGCAGTGAAAGGCTGGACCACTATGGCTACACCTTC.

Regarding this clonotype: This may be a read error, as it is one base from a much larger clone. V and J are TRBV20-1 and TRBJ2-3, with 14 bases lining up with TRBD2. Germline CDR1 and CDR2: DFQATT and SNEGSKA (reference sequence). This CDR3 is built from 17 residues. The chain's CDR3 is CCARVWGLAGVTDTQYF. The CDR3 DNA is TGCTGTGCTAGAGTTTGGGGACTAGCGGGGGTCACAGATACGCAGTATTTT.

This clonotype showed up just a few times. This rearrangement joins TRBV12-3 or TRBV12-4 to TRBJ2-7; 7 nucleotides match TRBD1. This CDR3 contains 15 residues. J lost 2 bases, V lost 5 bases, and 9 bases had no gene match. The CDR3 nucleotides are TGTGCCAGCAGTGTGGGGACAGCGCTAGCCTACGAGCAGTACTTC. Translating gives CASSVGTALAYEQYF.

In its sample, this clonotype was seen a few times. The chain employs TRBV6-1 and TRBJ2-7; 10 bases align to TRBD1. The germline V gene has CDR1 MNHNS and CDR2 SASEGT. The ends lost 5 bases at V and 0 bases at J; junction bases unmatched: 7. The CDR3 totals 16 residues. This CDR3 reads CASSRQGALSSYEQYF. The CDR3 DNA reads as TGTGCCAGCAGTAGACAGGGGGCATTAAGCTCCTACGAGCAGTACTTC.

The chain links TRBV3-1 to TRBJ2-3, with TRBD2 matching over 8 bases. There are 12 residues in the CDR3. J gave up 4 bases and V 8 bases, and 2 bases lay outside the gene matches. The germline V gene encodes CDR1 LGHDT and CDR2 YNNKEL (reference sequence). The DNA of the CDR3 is TGTGCCAGCGGACTAGCCCCAGATACGCAGTATTTT. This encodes CASGLAPDTQYF.

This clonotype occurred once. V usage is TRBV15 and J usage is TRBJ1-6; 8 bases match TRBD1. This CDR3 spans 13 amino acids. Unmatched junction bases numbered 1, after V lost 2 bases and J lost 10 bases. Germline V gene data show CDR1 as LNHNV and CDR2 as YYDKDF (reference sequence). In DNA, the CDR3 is TGTGCCACCAGCAGAAACAGGGGGTCACCCCTCCACTTT. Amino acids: CATSRNRGSPLHF. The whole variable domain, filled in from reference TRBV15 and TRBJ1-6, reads DAMVIQNPRYQVTQFGKPVTLSCSQTLNHNVMYWYQQKSSQAPKLLFHYYDKDFNNEADTPDNFQSRRPNTSFCFLDIRSPGLGDTAMYLCATSRNRGSPLHFGNGTRLTVT.

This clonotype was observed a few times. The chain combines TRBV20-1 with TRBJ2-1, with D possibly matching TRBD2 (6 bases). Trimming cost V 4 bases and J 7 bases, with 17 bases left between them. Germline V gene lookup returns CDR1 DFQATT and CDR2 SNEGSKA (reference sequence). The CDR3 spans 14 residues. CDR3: CSATRELAINEQFF. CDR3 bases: TGCAGTGCTACCCGAGAACTAGCTATTAATGAGCAGTTCTTC.

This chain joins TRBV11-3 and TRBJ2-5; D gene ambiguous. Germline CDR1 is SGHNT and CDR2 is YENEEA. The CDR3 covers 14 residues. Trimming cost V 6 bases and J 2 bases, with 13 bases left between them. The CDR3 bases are TGTGCCAGCAGTCAGATTGGTGATCAAGAGACCCAGTACTTC. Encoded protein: CASSQIGDQETQYF. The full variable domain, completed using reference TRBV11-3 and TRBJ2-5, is EAGVVQSPRYKIIEKKQPVAFWCNPISGHNTLYWYLQNLGQGPELLIRYENEEAVDDSQLPKDRFSAERLKGVDSTLKIQPAELGDSAVYLCASSQIGDQETQYFGPGTRLLVL.

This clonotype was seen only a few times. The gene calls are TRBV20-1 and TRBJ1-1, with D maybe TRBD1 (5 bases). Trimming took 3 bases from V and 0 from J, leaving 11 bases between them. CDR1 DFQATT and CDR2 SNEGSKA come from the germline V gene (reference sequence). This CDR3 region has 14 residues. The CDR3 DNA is TGCAGTGCTAGCGTCCGGGGACTGAACACTGAAGCTTTCTTT. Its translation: CSASVRGLNTEAFF.

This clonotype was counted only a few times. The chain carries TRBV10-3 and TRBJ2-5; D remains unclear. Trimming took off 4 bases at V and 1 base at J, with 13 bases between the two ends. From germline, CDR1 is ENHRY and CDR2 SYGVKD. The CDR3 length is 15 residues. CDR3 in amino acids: CAISGSLVSQETQYF. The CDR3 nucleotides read TGTGCCATCAGTGGTTCCCTAGTATCCCAAGAGACCCAGTACTTC.

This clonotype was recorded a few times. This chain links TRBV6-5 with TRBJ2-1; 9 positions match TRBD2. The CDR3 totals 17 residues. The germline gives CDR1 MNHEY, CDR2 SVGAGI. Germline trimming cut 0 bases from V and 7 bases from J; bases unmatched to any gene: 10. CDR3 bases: TGTGCCAGCAGTTACTCGAACCTAGCGGGAAATAAGAATGAGCAGTTCTTC. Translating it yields CASSYSNLAGNKNEQFF.

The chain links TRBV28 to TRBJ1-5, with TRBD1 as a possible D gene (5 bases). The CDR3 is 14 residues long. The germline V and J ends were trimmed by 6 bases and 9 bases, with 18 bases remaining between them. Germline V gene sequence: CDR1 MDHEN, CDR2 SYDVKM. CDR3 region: CASSQVGGSGPQHF. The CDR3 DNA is TGTGCCAGCAGCCAAGTGGGGGGGTCTGGGCCCCAGCATTTT.

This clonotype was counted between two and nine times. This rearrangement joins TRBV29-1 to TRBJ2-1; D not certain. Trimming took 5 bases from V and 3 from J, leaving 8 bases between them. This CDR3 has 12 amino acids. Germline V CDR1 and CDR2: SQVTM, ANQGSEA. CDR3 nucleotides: TGCAGCGTTCGAACGTTCTACAATGAGCAGTTCTTC. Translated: CSVRTFYNEQFF.

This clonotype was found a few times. The CDR3, as DNA: TGCGCCAGCAGCTTGGGAAATGGGGAGCTGTTTTTT. Its protein product is CASSLGNGELFF. The chain employs TRBV5-1 and TRBJ2-2; D uncertain. The CDR3 extends over 12 amino acids. The V gene lost 0 bases and the J gene lost 8 bases, with 5 bases spanning the gap. Germline lookup yields CDR1 SGHRS and CDR2 YFSETQ.

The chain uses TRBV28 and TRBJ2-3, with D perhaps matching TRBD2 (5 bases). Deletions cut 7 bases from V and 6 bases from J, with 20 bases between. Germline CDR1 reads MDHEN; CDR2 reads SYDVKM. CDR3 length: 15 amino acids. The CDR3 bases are TGTGCCAGCATACCCAACTTACTAGAAAGGGATACGCAGTATTTT. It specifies CASIPNLLERDTQYF.

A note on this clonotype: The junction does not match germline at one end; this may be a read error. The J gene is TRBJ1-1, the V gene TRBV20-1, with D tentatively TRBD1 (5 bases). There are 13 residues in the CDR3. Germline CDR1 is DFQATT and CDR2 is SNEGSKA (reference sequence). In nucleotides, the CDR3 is TGCGGTGCTAGATCGGGGACGAACACTGAAGCTTTCTTT. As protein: CGARSGTNTEAFF.

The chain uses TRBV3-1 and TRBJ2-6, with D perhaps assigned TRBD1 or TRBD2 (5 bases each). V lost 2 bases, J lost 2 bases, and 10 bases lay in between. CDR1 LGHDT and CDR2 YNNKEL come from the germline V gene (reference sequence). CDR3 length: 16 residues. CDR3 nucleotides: TGTGCCAGCAGCCAAAATCTGGGGGCTGGGGCCAACGTCCTGACTTTC. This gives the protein CASSQNLGAGANVLTF.

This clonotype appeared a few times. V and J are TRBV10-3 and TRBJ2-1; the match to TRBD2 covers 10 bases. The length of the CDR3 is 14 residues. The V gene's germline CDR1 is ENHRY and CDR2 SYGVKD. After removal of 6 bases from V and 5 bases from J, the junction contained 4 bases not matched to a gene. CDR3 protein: CAISGLAAHNEQFF. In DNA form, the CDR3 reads TGTGCCATCAGCGGACTAGCGGCCCACAATGAGCAGTTCTTC.

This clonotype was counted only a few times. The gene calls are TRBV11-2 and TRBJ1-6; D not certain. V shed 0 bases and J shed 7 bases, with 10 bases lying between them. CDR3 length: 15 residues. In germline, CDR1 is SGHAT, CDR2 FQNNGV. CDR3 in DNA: TGTGCCAGCAGCTTAGAGGTTCACCGAAATTCACCCCTCCACTTT. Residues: CASSLEVHRNSPLHF.

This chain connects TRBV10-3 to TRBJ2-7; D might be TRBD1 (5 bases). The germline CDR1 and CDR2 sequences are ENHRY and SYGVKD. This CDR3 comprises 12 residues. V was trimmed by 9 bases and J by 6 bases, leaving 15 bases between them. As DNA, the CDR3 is TGTGCCATTTTTGACCAGGGTCTCGAGCAGTACTTC. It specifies CAIFDQGLEQYF.

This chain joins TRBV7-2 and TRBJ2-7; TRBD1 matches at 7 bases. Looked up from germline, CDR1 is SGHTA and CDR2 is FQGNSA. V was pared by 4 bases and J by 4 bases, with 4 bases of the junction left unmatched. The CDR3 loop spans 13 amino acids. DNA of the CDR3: TGTGCCAGCAGCTCCCAGACAGGGTACGAGCAGTACTTC. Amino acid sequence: CASSSQTGYEQYF.

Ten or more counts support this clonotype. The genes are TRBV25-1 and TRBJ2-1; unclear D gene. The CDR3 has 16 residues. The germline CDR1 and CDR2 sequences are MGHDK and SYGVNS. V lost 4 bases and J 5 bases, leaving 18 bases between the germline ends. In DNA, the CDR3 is TGTGCCAGCAGTGGCCGTCTACCAACCCTACACAATGAGCAGTTCTTC. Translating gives CASSGRLPTLHNEQFF.

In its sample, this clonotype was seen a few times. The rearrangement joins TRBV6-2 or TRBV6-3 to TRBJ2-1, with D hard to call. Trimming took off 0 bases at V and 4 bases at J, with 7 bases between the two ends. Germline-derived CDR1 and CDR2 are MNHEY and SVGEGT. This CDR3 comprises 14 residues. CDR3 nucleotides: TGTGCCAGCAGTTACTCGGTAAAATACAATGAGCAGTTCTTC. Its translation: CASSYSVKYNEQFF.

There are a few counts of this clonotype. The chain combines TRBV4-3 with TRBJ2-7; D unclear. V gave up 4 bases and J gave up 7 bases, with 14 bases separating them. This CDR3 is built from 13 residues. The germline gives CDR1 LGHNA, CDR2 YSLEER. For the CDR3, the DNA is TGCGCCAGCAGCCGGCGCGAGTCGGAGGAGCAGTACTTC. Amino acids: CASSRRESEEQYF.

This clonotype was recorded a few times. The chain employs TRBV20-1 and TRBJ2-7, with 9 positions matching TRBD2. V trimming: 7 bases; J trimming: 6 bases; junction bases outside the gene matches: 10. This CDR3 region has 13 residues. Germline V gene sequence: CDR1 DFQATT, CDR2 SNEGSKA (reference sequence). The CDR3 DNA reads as TGCAGTGGGGCGGGAGGGCCAGCCCGCGAGCAGTACTTC. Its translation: CSGAGGPAREQYF.